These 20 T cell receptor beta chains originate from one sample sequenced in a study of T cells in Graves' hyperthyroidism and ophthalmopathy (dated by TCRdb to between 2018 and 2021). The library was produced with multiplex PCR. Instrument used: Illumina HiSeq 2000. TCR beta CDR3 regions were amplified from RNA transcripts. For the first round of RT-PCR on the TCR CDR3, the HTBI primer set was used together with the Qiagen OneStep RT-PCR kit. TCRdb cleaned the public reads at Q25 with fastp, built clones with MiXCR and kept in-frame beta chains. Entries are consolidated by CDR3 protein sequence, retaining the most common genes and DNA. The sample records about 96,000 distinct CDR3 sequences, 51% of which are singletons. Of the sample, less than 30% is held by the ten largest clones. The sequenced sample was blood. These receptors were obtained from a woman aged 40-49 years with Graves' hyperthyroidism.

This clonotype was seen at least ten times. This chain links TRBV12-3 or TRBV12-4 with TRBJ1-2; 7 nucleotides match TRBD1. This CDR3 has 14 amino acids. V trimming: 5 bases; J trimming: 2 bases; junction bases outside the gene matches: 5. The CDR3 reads CASSPGQSNYGYTF. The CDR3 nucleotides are TGTGCCAGCAGTCCGGGACAGTCAAACTATGGCTACACCTTC.

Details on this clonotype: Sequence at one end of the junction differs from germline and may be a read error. CDR3 sequence: CASSLVAQGTQYF. The CDR3, as DNA: TGTGCCAGCAGCTTAGTGGCCCAAGGGACCCAGTACTTC. The gene calls are TRBV7-9 and TRBJ2-5; no firm D call. The CDR3 length is 13 residues. Germline CDR1 and CDR2: SEHNR and FQNEAQ (reference sequence).

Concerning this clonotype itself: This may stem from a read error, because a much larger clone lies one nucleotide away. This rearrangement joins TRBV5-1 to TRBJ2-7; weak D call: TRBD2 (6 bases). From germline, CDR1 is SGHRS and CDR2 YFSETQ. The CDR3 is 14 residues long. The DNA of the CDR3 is TGCGCCAGCCGCCGGGACTGGAGCTCCTACGAGCAGTGCTTC. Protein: CASRRDWSSYEQCF. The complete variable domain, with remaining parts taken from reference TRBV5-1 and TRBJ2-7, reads KAGVTQTPRYLIKTRGQQVTLSCSPISGHRSVSWYQQTPGQGLQFLFEYFSETQRNKGNFPGRFSGRQFSNSRSEMNVSTLELGDSALYLCASRRDWSSYEQCFGPGTRLTVT.

The CDR3 DNA reads as TGCAGCAGCCAAGATAGGGGGGATTATGGCTACACCTTC. It yields the protein CSSQDRGDYGYTF. J is TRBJ1-2 and V is TRBV29-1; a possible D gene is TRBD1 (6 bases). Between the trimmed V and J ends, which lost 8 bases and 5 bases, there was a span of 18 bases. The CDR3 contains 13 residues. Germline CDR1 SQVTM, CDR2 ANQGSEA.

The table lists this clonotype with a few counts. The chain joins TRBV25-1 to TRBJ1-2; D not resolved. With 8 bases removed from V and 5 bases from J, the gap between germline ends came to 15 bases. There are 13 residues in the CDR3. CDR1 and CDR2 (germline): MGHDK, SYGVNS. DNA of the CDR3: TGTGCCAGCCAAGATCGGGGTTTTTATGGCTACACCTTC. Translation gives CASQDRGFYGYTF.

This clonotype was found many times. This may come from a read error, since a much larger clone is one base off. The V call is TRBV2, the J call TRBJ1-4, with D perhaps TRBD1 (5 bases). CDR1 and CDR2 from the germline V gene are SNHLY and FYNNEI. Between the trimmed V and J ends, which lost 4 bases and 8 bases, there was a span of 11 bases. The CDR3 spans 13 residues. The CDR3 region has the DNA TGTGCCAGCAGTGGTGGCAGGGCGGAAAAACTGTTTTTT. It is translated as CASSGGRAEKLFF.

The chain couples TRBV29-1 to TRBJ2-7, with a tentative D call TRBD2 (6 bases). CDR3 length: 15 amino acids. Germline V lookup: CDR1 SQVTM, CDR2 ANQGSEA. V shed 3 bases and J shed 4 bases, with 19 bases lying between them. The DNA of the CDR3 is TGCAGCGTTGACGGGACTGGGCATATCTTGTACGAGCAGTACTTC. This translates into CSVDGTGHILYEQYF.

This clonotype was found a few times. CDR3 nucleotide sequence: TGTGCCAGCAGCTTTCGAGGGACAGCGGAGACCCAGTACTTC. Encoded protein: CASSFRGTAETQYF. V gene TRBV7-2 combines with J gene TRBJ2-5; the match to TRBD1 covers 7 bases. CDR3 length equals 14 residues. Per the germline V gene, CDR1 is SGHTA and CDR2 is FQGNSA. Germline trimming cut 3 bases from V and 5 bases from J; bases unmatched to any gene: 6.

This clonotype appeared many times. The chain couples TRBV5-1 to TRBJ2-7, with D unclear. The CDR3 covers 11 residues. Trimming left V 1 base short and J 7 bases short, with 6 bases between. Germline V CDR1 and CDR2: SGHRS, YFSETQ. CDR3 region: CASSLTGEQYF. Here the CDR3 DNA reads TGCGCCAGCAGCTTGACCGGGGAGCAGTACTTC.

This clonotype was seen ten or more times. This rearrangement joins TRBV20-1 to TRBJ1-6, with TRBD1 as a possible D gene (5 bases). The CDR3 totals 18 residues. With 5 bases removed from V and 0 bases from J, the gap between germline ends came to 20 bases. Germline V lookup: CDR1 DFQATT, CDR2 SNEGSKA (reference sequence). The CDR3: CSALVGRGHSSYNSPLHF. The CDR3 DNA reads TGCAGTGCTCTAGTGGGTAGGGGCCACAGCTCCTATAATTCACCCCTCCACTTT.

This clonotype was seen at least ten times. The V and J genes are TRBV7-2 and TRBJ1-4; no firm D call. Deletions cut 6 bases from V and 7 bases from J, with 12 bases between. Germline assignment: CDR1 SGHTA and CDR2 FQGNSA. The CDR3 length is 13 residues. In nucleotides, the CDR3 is TGTGCCAGCAGGCCGTATGGAACTGAAAAACTGTTTTTT. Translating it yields CASRPYGTEKLFF.

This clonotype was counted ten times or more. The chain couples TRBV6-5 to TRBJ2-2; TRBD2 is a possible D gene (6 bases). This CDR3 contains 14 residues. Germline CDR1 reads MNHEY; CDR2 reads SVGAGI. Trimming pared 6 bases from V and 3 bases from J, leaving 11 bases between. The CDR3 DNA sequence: TGTGCCAGCAGCGGCGCGGGGTACACCGGGGAGCTGTTTTTT. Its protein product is CASSGAGYTGELFF.

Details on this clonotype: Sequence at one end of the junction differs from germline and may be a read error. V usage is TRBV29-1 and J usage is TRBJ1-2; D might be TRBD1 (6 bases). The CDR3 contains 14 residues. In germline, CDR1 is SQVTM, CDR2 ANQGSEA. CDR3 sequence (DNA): TGCAGCTTCGGGTCCGGGGGCGGGAACTATGACTACACCTTC. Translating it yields CSFGSGGGNYDYTF.

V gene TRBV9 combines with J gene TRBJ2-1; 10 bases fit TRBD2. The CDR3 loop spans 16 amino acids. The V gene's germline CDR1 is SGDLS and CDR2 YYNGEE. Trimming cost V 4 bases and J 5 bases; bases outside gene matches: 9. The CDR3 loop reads CASSPQGLAGDNEQFF. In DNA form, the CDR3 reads TGTGCCAGCAGCCCTCAGGGGCTAGCGGGAGACAATGAGCAGTTCTTC.

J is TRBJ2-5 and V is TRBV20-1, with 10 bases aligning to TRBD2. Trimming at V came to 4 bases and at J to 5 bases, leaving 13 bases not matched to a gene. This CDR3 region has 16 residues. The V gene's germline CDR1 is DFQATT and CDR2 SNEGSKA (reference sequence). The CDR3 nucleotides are TGCAGTGCTACAAGGACTAGCGGCGCCACAGGGGAGACCCAGTACTTC. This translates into CSATRTSGATGETQYF.

Here the CDR3 DNA reads TGTGCCAGCAGTGAACTAGCGGGGCAAGAGACCCAGTACTTC. This gives the protein CASSELAGQETQYF. This rearrangement joins TRBV2 to TRBJ2-5; the match to TRBD2 covers 9 bases. Germline V CDR1 and CDR2: SNHLY, FYNNEI. The V and J ends lost 2 bases and 2 bases, in that order; junction bases with no gene match: 0. There are 14 residues in the CDR3.

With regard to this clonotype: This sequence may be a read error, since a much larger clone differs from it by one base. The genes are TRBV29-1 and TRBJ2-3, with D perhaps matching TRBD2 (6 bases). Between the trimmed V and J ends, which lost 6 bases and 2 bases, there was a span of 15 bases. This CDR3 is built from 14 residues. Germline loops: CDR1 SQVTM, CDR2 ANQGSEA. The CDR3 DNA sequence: TGCAGCGTCCGACTAGTGGGGTTCACAGATACGCAGTATTTT. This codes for CSVRLVGFTDTQYF.

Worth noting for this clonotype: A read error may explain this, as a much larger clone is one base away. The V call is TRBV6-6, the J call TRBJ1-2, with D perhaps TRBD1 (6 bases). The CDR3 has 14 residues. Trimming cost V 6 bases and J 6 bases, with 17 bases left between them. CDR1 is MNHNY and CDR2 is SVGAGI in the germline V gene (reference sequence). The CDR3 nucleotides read TGTGCCAGCAGGGAAAAGGGGGGCAGCCATGGCTACACCTTC. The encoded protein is CASREKGGSHGYTF.

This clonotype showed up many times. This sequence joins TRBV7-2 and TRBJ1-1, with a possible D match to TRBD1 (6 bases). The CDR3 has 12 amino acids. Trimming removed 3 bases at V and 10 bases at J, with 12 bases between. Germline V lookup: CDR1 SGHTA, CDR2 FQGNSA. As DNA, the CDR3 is TGTGCCAGCAGCTTTTCTAAAGGGGGAGCTTTCTTT. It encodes CASSFSKGGAFF.

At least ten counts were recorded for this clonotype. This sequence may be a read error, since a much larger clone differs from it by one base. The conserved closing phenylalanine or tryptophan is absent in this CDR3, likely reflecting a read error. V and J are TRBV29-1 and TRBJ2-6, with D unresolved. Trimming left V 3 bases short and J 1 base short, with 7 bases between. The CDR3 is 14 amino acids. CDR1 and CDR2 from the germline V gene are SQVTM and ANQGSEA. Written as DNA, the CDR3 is TGCAGCGTTGAGGTAGCTTCTGGGGCCAACGTCCTGACTTCC. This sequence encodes CSVEVASGANVLTS.